This TCR beta chain appears in the sequencing data of a study of T cells expressing NK-cell markers. Overall study context: Repertoires of TCR beta were obtained from T cells sorted as CD3+CD56+NKG2C+, CD3+CD56+NKG2C- and CD3+CD56-NKG2C+. The study's findings and limits: These same clonotypes (in several donors) also led the CD3+CD56-NKG2C+ fraction.

TCRdb re-called the 5' RACE reads, yielding one record per CDR3 amino acid sequence without DNA. The repertoire table contains over 4,500 distinct CDR3 sequences. About this clonotype itself: Its specificity is not known.

This CDR3 is 15 amino acids long. The germline V gene encodes CDR1 LNHDA and CDR2 SQIVND (reference sequence). What was sequenced was blood T cells: a sorted CD56 or NKG2C T cell subset, CD4+ or CD8+ T cells, or bulk PBMC T cells (not recorded which). The V gene is TRBV19, the J gene TRBJ2-1; TCRdb calls TRBD1, which cannot be checked without DNA. This receptor was taken from a young man in good health. This CDR3 reads CASRDAGILDFEQFF.